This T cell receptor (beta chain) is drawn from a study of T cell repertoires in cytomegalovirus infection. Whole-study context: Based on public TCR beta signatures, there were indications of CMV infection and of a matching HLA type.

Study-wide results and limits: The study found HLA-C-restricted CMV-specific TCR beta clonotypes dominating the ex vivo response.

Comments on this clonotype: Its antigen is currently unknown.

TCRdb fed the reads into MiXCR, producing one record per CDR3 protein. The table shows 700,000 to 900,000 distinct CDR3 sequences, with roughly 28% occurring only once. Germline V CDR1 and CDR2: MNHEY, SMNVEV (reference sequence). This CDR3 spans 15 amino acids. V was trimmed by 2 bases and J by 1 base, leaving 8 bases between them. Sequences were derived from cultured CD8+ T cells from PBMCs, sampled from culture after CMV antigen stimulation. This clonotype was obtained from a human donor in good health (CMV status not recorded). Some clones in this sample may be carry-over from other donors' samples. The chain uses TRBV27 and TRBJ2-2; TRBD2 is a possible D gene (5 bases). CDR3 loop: CASSLRGLNTGELFF. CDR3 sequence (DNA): TGTGCCAGCAGTTTAAGAGGGTTGAACACCGGGGAGCTGTTTTTT.